This T cell receptor (beta chain) was sequenced for a study of CD8 T cells in Susac syndrome. Roughly 0.45 to 1 ug RNA was reverse transcribed with random hexamers. TCRdb processed the immunoSEQ multiplex PCR reads anew with MiXCR; each CDR3 protein has one entry. The sample includes 200,000 to 250,000 distinct CDR3 sequences, 92% of them seen just once. The CDR3 covers 15 residues. V shed 2 bases, J shed 5 bases, and the junction held 3 bases outside the gene matches. Germline lookup yields CDR1 MNHNS and CDR2 SASEGT. Sequencing was done on a sample of CD8+ T cells from PBMCs. The TCR was taken from a human donor with multiple sclerosis. This chain connects TRBV6-1 to TRBJ2-5; TRBD2 agrees at 12 bases. The chain's CDR3 is CASSESGTSGETQYF. CDR3 DNA: TGTGCCAGCAGTGAATCTGGGACTAGCGGGGAGACCCAGTACTTC.